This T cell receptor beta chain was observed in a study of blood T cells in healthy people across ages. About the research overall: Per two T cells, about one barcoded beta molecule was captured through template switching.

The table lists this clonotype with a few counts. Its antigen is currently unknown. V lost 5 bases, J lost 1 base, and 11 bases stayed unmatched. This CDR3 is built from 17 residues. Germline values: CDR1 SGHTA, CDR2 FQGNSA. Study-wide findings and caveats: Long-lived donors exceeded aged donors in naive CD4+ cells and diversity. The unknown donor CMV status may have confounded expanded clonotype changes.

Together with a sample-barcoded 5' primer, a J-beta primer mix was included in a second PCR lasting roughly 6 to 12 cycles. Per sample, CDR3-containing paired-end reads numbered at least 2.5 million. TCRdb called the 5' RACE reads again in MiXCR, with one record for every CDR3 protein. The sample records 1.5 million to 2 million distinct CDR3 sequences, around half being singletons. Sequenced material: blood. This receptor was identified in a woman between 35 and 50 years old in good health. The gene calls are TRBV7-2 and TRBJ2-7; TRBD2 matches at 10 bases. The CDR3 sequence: CASSPTTGTSASYEQYF. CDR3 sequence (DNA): TGTGCCAGCAGCCCGACCACTGGGACTAGCGCATCCTACGAGCAGTACTTC.